These T cell receptor beta chains were read from a single sample in a study of control samples from healthy donors and cancer patients. Clones were sequenced by immunoSEQ multiplex PCR, and TCRdb holds only the in-frame ones, with some missing. The data show some 130,000 clones, roughly 92% seen once. The sequenced material came from blood. Receptors were obtained from a man in his late teens or twenties in good health. Both conserved end residues are part of each CDR3. The D gene is left open where the match is weak. Not every row has a clone size; where given, it reads once, few, many or a size class.

d_gene: -; abundance: -; j_gene: TRBJ1-2; v_gene: TRBV9; CDR3aa: CASSPLVRGAEGYTF; CDR3nt: TGTGCCAGCAGCCCCTTGGTTAGGGGGGCAGAAGGCTACACCTTC
d_gene: -; abundance: -; j_gene: TRBJ1-6; v_gene: TRBV2; CDR3aa: CASRRWGESPLHF; CDR3nt: TGTGCCAGCAGGAGGTGGGGGGAGTCACCCCTCCACTTT
d_gene: -; abundance: -; j_gene: TRBJ2-7; v_gene: TRBV2; CDR3aa: CASSEVSGLPSYEQYF; CDR3nt: TGTGCCAGCAGTGAAGTCAGCGGACTACCAAGTTACGAGCAGTACTTC
d_gene: -; abundance: -; j_gene: TRBJ1-2; v_gene: TRBV2; CDR3aa: CASSGITDPLF; CDR3nt: TGTGCCAGCAGTGGTATCACGGACCCCCTCTTC
d_gene: -; abundance: -; j_gene: TRBJ1-1; v_gene: TRBV7-9; CDR3aa: CASSEDWNTEAFF; CDR3nt: TGTGCCAGCAGCGAGGACTGGAACACTGAAGCTTTCTTT
d_gene: TRBD1; abundance: -; j_gene: TRBJ1-3; v_gene: TRBV6-5; CDR3aa: CASGTRGLGNTIYF; CDR3nt: TGTGCCAGCGGGACCAGGGGGCTTGGAAACACCATATATTTT
d_gene: TRBD1; abundance: -; j_gene: TRBJ1-1; v_gene: TRBV3-1/TRBV3-2; CDR3aa: CASSQRGRGTEAFF; CDR3nt: TGTGCCAGCAGCCAGAGGGGGCGAGGCACTGAAGCTTTCTTT
d_gene: -; abundance: -; j_gene: TRBJ1-1; v_gene: TRBV19; CDR3aa: CASSITGADTEAFF; CDR3nt: TGTGCCAGTAGTATAACGGGGGCCGACACTGAAGCTTTCTTT
d_gene: -; abundance: -; j_gene: TRBJ2-2; v_gene: TRBV7-2; CDR3aa: CASSSTNTGELFF; CDR3nt: TGTGCCAGCAGCTCCACCAACACCGGGGAGCTGTTTTTT
d_gene: TRBD1; abundance: few; j_gene: TRBJ2-5; v_gene: TRBV18; CDR3aa: CASSPQGAETQYF; CDR3nt: TGTGCCAGCTCACCTCAGGGGGCAGAGACCCAGTACTTC
d_gene: -; abundance: -; j_gene: TRBJ2-7; v_gene: TRBV10-3; CDR3aa: CAIRSRQSSYEQYF; CDR3nt: TGTGCCATCAGGTCTCGTCAGAGCTCCTACGAGCAGTACTTC
d_gene: TRBD2; abundance: -; j_gene: TRBJ2-5; v_gene: TRBV3-1/TRBV3-2; CDR3aa: CASSPGGYRLAGNQETQYF; CDR3nt: TGTGCCAGCAGCCCCGGGGGGTATAGACTAGCGGGGAACCAAGAGACCCAGTACTTC
d_gene: -; abundance: -; j_gene: TRBJ2-3; v_gene: TRBV14; CDR3aa: CASSQDLGAVTDTQYF; CDR3nt: TGTGCCAGCAGCCAAGATCTCGGGGCGGTCACAGATACGCAGTATTTT
d_gene: -; abundance: -; j_gene: TRBJ2-7; v_gene: TRBV5-1; CDR3aa: CASSSLGVDYEQYF; CDR3nt: TGCGCCAGCAGCTCGCTCGGGGTCGACTACGAGCAGTACTTC
d_gene: -; abundance: -; j_gene: TRBJ1-4; v_gene: TRBV12-3/TRBV12-4; CDR3aa: CASSPENEKLFF; CDR3nt: TGTGCCAGCAGCCCCGAGAATGAAAAACTGTTTTTT
d_gene: TRBD2; abundance: -; j_gene: TRBJ2-7; v_gene: TRBV13; CDR3aa: CATSLGRGGSGREQYF; CDR3nt: TGTGCCACCAGCTTAGGCCGGGGGGGCTCTGGGCGGGAGCAGTACTTC
d_gene: -; abundance: -; j_gene: TRBJ2-7; v_gene: TRBV6-6; CDR3aa: CASSHLGEQYF; CDR3nt: TGTGCCAGCAGTCACCTTGGAGAGCAGTACTTC
d_gene: -; abundance: once; j_gene: TRBJ2-4; v_gene: TRBV7-9; CDR3aa: CASSLNPDRQYF; CDR3nt: TGTGCCAGCAGCCTAAACCCGGACAGACAGTACTTC